The 21 T cell receptor beta chains given below trace back to one sample, sequenced in a study of Ad26.COV2.S vaccination and SARS-CoV-2 variants. The data were produced by immunoSEQ multiplex PCR, yet TCRdb's version contains in-frame clones alone and is incomplete. The repertoire has 300,000 to 350,000 clones, about nine tenths of them found once; the top ten carry 6.4%. Treatment noted: some 19 received Ad26.COV2.S at low or high dose, single or two shots; a few received placebo; per-sample allocation not given. The investigators took samples on day 63 after the first vaccine or placebo injection. The specimen comprised peripheral blood, sampled in a trial of Ad26.COV2.S vaccine versus placebo. These receptors were obtained from a person between 18 and 65 years old who received the Ad26.COV2.S COVID-19 vaccine or a placebo.

Details on this clone: This CDR3 is also generated by other DNA sequences in the sample. The gene calls are TRBV5-6 and TRBJ2-7, with 9 bases matching TRBD1. CDR3 length: 14 residues. With 4 bases clipped from V and 1 base from J, the junction kept 3 bases outside the gene matches. Germline values: CDR1 SGHDT, CDR2 YYEEEE. The CDR3 sequence: CASSPGQGSYEQYF. CDR3 bases: TGTGCCAGCAGCCCGGGACAGGGATCCTACGAGCAGTACTTC.

This clone appeared once. This chain joins TRBV7-3 and TRBJ1-4; D not resolved. Trimming left V 5 bases short and J 4 bases short, with 14 bases between. Germline lookup yields CDR1 SGHTA and CDR2 FQGTGA. This CDR3 has 15 residues. The DNA of the CDR3 is TGTGCCAGCAGCGCAGACGGGAATATTAATGAAAAACTGTTTTTT. Its translation is CASSADGNINEKLFF.

V usage is TRBV4-3 and J usage is TRBJ1-6; 8 bases map to TRBD1. From germline, CDR1 is LGHNA and CDR2 YSLEER. Trimming cost V 4 bases and J 8 bases; bases outside gene matches: 4. The CDR3 is 14 amino acids. Here the CDR3 reads CASSPQGADSPLHF. In nucleotides, the CDR3 is TGCGCCAGCAGCCCCCAGGGGGCGGATTCACCCCTCCACTTT.

A word on this clone: One end of the junction does not line up with germline, which may come from a read error. The chain is built from TRBV28 and TRBJ1-1; a possible D gene is TRBD1 (6 bases). Germline V lookup: CDR1 MDHEN, CDR2 SYDVKM. The CDR3 sequence is 15 residues long. CDR3 residues: CASSPPLATRAGALF. The CDR3 DNA reads as TGTGCCAGCAGTCCTCCTCTAGCAACTCGTGCAGGGGCCCTCTTT.

The V call is TRBV10-3, the J call TRBJ2-1; D might be TRBD1 or TRBD2, each matching 5 bases. The CDR3 runs 13 residues. Trimming removed 10 bases from V and 5 bases from J, with 15 bases in between. In germline, CDR1 is ENHRY, CDR2 SYGVKD. In DNA form, the CDR3 reads TGTGCCACCACGACTGGGGGAGACAATGAGCAGTTCTTC. Its protein product is CATTTGGDNEQFF.

The chain recombines TRBV7-7 with TRBJ1-1; D remains unclear. V was trimmed by 8 bases and J by 1 base, leaving 11 bases between them. Germline CDR1 is SSHAT and CDR2 is FNYEAQ (reference sequence). The CDR3 extends over 13 amino acids. The CDR3 DNA sequence: TGTGCCAGCGCATCTAGCGAGAACACTGAAGCTTTCTTT. This sequence encodes CASASSENTEAFF.

The V call is TRBV30, the J call TRBJ1-3; no reliable D call. Trimming shortened V by 0 bases and J by 4 bases, and 7 bases separated the two germline ends. This CDR3 spans 13 amino acids. Germline V lookup: CDR1 GTSNPN, CDR2 SVGIG (reference sequence). In DNA form, the CDR3 reads TGTGCCTGGAGTGTCAGGACGGGAAACACCATATATTTT. It translates to CAWSVRTGNTIYF.

The sample holds a few counts of this clone. The gene calls are TRBV27 and TRBJ1-2; no firm D call. CDR3 length: 15 amino acids. CDR1 and CDR2 (germline): MNHEY, SMNVEV (reference sequence). V was pared by 3 bases and J by 4 bases, with 15 bases between. The CDR3 DNA follows: TGTGCCAGCAGTTTCTCAGAGGGTTTAGGCTATGGCTACACCTTC. This translates into CASSFSEGLGYGYTF.

The rearrangement joins TRBV5-1 to TRBJ1-1; D gene ambiguous. Germline CDR1 SGHRS, CDR2 YFSETQ. V lost 0 bases to trimming and J lost 8 bases, with 14 bases between them. CDR3 length equals 14 residues. The CDR3 reads CASSLVAQLGEAFF. Here the CDR3 DNA reads TGCGCCAGCAGCTTGGTGGCACAGCTAGGAGAAGCTTTCTTT.

This clone appeared a single time. The J gene is TRBJ2-5, the V gene TRBV5-4; 9 positions agree with TRBD2. The germline CDR1 and CDR2 sequences are SGHNT and YYREEE (reference sequence). This CDR3 has 16 amino acids. The junction had 7 bases not matched to a gene; V was cut back by 3 bases and J by 1 base. CDR3 coding DNA: TGTGCCAGCAGCTCCCCCCTAGCGGGGAGCCAAGAGACCCAGTACTTC. Its translation: CASSSPLAGSQETQYF.

As DNA, the CDR3 is TGCGCCAGCAGCCAAGACCGGCGTAGGGTAGGCAATGAGCAGTTCTTC. It encodes CASSQDRRRVGNEQFF. The chain has TRBV4-1 and TRBJ2-1, with D unclear. V dropped 0 bases and J dropped 6 bases, with 15 bases sitting between them. The CDR3 totals 16 residues. The V gene's germline CDR1 is MGHRA and CDR2 YSYEKL.

V gene TRBV12-3 or TRBV12-4 combines with J gene TRBJ1-3, with D possibly matching TRBD1 (6 bases). CDR3 length equals 12 residues. Trimming removed 6 bases at V and 11 bases at J, with 14 bases between. The CDR3 region is CASRNRAGAIYF. CDR3 nucleotides: TGTGCCAGCAGGAACAGGGCCGGCGCCATATATTTT.

With respect to this clone: This specimen includes other DNA sequences encoding the same CDR3. The chain employs TRBV18 and TRBJ1-1; D is unclear. The CDR3 is 14 residues long. The germline V gene has CDR1 KGHSH and CDR2 LQKENI. V lost 2 bases, J lost 4 bases, and 11 bases lay in between. For the CDR3, the DNA is TGTGCCAGCTCACCAGAGCGGCGTATCACTGAAGCTTTCTTT. This codes for CASSPERRITEAFF.

V is TRBV7-9 and J is TRBJ2-6; D is possibly TRBD2 (5 bases). CDR1 is SEHNR, CDR2 FQNEAQ, per germline (reference sequence). Trimming left V 7 bases short and J 0 bases short, with 22 bases between. This CDR3 spans 19 amino acids. The CDR3 region has the DNA TGTGCCAGCAACCCAACTCGCTACGGGGTCAGCTCTGGGGCCAACGTCCTGACTTTC. Residues: CASNPTRYGVSSGANVLTF.

The V and J genes are TRBV19 and TRBJ1-2; perhaps TRBD1 as D (5 bases). CDR3 length: 16 amino acids. Germline V CDR1 and CDR2: LNHDA, SQIVND (reference sequence). V was pared by 3 bases and J by 3 bases, with 17 bases between. CDR3 in DNA: TGTGCCAGTAGTATCCGGGGCGCGGGAGCTGACTATGGCTACACCTTC. This encodes CASSIRGAGADYGYTF.

The rearrangement joins TRBV6-1 to TRBJ1-2; D gene uncertain. From germline, CDR1 is MNHNS and CDR2 SASEGT. This CDR3 has 15 amino acids. The V end lost 2 bases, the J end lost 0 bases, and 10 bases lay between the germline ends. The CDR3 sequence is CASSELSGANYGYTF. As DNA, the CDR3 is TGTGCCAGCAGTGAATTGTCGGGAGCTAACTATGGCTACACCTTC.

The V and J genes are TRBV4-3 and TRBJ1-3; the match to TRBD1 covers 12 bases. The V segment lost 0 bases and the J segment 8 bases; nucleotides outside the gene matches: 11. The CDR3 sequence is 18 residues long. Germline V gene sequence: CDR1 LGHNA, CDR2 YSLEER. The CDR3 region is CASSQDQGTGGPVDTIYF. In nucleotides, the CDR3 is TGCGCCAGCAGCCAAGATCAGGGGACAGGGGGCCCGGTGGACACCATATATTTT.

The chain recombines TRBV5-1 with TRBJ2-7, with D tentatively TRBD2 (5 bases). CDR1 and CDR2 (germline): SGHRS, YFSETQ. This CDR3 is built from 14 residues. Trimming took 1 base from V and 4 from J, leaving 12 bases between them. CDR3 sequence reads: CASSLPGSRYEQYF. CDR3 sequence (DNA): TGCGCCAGCAGCTTGCCGGGGTCTCGGTACGAGCAGTACTTC.

CDR3 loop: CASSQVPQREGQYTQYF. The CDR3, as DNA: TGTGCCAGCAGCCAAGTTCCACAGCGAGAGGGACAATATACGCAGTATTTT. The J gene is TRBJ2-3, the V gene TRBV14; TRBD1 is a possible D gene (6 bases). The CDR3 runs to 17 residues. CDR1 and CDR2 from the germline V gene are SGHDN and FVKESK. Deletions cut 1 base from V and 7 bases from J, with 21 bases between.

This clone has only one observation. The CDR3 coding sequence is TGTGCCAGCATCCCTCGGGACCTGGGAGGGCAGCCCCAGCATTTT. This sequence encodes CASIPRDLGGQPQHF. This chain links TRBV7-2 with TRBJ1-5, with D maybe TRBD1 (5 bases). The CDR3 spans 15 residues. Germline CDR1 is SGHTA and CDR2 is FQGNSA. With 7 bases removed from V and 7 bases from J, the gap between germline ends came to 20 bases.

The chain carries TRBV2 and TRBJ1-5, with unresolved D. This CDR3 is 13 amino acids long. Per germline, CDR1 SNHLY and CDR2 FYNNEI. V was shortened by 8 bases and J by 4 bases, with 12 bases between the two germline ends. CDR3 bases: TGTGCCAGCGTAACCGGGAGAAATCAGCCCCAGCATTTT. This sequence encodes CASVTGRNQPQHF.